The entry below gives a single T cell receptor beta chain sequence along with its context. Its cognate antigen is unknown. Clones were sequenced by immunoSEQ multiplex PCR, and TCRdb holds only the in-frame ones, with some missing. In the table there are 400,000 to 500,000 clones, over 75% of which are singletons. This record comes from a study of Ad26.COV2.S vaccination and SARS-CoV-2 variants. Overall study results and limits: While placebo recipients had lower spike-specific TCR breadth, vaccine recipients had more. Recipients of vaccine and of placebo showed similar breadth of their non-spike TCR repertoires.

The sample's treatment: some 19 received Ad26.COV2.S at low or high dose, single or two shots; five or six received placebo; per-sample allocation not given. The samples date from day 63 after the first vaccine or placebo injection. With 4 bases removed from V and 15 bases from J, the gap between germline ends came to 13 bases. The V gene's germline CDR1 is SQVTM and CDR2 ANQGSEA. The CDR3 sequence is 10 residues long. The TCR originated in a person between 18 and 59 years old who received the Ad26.COV2.S COVID-19 vaccine or a placebo. The material sequenced was peripheral blood, taken in a trial of Ad26.COV2.S vaccine versus placebo. V and J are TRBV29-1 and TRBJ2-1; D possibly corresponds to TRBD1 (5 bases). The CDR3 DNA reads as TGCAGCGTTGTCCAGGGCCCTCGGTTCTTC. Protein: CSVVQGPRFF.